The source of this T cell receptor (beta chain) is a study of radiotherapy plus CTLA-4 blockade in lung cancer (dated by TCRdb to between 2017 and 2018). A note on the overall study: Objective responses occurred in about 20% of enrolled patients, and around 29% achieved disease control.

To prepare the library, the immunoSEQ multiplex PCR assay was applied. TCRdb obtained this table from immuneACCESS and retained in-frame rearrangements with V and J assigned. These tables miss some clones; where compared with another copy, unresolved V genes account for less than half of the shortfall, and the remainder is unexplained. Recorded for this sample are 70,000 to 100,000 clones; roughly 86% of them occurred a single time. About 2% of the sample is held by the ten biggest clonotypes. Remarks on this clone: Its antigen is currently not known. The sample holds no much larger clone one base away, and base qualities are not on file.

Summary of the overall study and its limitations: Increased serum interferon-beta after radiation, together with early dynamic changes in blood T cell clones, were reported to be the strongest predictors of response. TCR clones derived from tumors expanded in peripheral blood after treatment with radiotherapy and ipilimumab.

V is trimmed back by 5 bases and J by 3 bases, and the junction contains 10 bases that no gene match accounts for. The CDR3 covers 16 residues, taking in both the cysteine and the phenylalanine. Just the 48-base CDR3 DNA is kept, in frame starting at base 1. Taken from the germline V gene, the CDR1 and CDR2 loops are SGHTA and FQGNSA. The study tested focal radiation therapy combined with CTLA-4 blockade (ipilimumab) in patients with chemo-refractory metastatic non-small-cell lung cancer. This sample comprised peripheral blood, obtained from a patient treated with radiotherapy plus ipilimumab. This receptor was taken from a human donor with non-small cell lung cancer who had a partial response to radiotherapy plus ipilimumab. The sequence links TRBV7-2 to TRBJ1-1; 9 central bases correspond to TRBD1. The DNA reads TGTGCCAGCAGCCTGGGACAGGGTAGTAGATACACTGAAGCTTTCTTT. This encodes CASSLGQGSRYTEAFF.